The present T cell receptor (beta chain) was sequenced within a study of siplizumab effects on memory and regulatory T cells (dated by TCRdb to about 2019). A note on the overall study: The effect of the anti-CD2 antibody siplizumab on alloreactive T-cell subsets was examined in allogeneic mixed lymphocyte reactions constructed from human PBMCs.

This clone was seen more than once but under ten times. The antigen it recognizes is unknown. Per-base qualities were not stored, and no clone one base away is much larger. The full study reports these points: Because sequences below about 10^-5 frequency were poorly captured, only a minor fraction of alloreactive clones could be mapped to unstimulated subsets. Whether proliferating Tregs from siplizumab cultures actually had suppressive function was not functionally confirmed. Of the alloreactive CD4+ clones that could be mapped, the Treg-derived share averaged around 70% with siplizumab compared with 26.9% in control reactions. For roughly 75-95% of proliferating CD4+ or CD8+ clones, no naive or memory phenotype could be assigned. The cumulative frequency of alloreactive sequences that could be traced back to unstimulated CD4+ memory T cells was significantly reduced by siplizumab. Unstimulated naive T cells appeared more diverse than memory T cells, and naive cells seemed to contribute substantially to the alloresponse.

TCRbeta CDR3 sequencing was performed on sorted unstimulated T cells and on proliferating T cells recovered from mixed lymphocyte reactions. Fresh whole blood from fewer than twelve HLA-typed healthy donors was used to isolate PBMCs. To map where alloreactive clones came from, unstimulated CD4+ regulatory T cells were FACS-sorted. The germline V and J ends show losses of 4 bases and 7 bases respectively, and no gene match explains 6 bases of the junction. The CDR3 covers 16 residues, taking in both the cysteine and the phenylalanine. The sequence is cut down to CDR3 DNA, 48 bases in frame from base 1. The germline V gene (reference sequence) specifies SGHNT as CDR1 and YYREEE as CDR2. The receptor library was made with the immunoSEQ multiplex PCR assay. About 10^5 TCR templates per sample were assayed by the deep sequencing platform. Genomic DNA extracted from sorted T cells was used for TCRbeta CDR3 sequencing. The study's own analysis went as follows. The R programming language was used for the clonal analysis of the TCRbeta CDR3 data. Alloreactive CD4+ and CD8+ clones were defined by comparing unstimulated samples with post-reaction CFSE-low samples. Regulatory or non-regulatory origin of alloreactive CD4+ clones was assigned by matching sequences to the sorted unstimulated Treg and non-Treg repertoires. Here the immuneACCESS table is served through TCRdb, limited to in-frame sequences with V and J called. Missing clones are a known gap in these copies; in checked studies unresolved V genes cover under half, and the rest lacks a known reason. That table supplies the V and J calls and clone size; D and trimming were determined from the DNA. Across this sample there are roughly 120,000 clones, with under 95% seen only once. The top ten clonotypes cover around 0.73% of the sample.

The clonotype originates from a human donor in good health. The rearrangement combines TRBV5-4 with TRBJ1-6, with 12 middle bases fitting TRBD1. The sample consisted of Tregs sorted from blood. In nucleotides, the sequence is TGTGCCAGCAGCCCGGGGACAGGGGGCCTAAATTCACCCCTCCACTTT. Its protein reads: CASSPGTGGLNSPLHF.